Below, 19 T cell receptor beta chains from the same sample are listed, as sequenced in a study of cytomegalovirus exposure and HLA in healthy donors. The PCR was carried out with 60 Vbeta primers and 13 Jbeta primers. The method was immunoSEQ multiplex PCR; TCRdb's version includes in-frame clones alone and lacks a portion of them. The data hold roughly 160,000 clones, with around 64% observed a single time. Sample: PBMCs. All receptors derive from a woman aged 25-40 years in good health and CMV-seronegative.

V is TRBV20-1 and J is TRBJ2-5, with TRBD2 identical over 7 bases. Germline lookup yields CDR1 DFQATT and CDR2 SNEGSKA (reference sequence). V was clipped by 7 bases and J by 7 bases; unmatched bases: 6. This CDR3 has 11 amino acids. The CDR3 coding sequence is TGCAGTGGGGACTACCGGCGGACCCAGTACTTC. Its translation is CSGDYRRTQYF.

The V and J genes are TRBV18 and TRBJ1-1; unclear D gene. The CDR3 length is 15 residues. Trimming cost V 8 bases and J 1 base, with 17 bases left between them. Germline loops: CDR1 KGHSH, CDR2 LQKENI. The CDR3: CASQPERDANTEAFF. For the CDR3, the DNA is TGTGCCAGCCAACCGGAGCGCGATGCGAACACTGAAGCTTTCTTT.

The chain links TRBV4-2 to TRBJ1-1; 7 bases align to TRBD1. Germline loops: CDR1 LGHNA, CDR2 YNFKEQ. Trimming removed 0 bases from V and 3 bases from J; junction bases left unmatched: 4. This CDR3 has 15 residues. As DNA, the CDR3 is TGTGCCAGCAGCCAAGAAAGGGACAGTTACACTGAAGCTTTCTTT. It codes for CASSQERDSYTEAFF.

The chain is built from TRBV7-9 and TRBJ2-2, with D possibly matching TRBD2 (6 bases). The CDR3 sequence is 14 residues long. Germline V lookup: CDR1 SEHNR, CDR2 FQNEAQ (reference sequence). The V end lost 3 bases, the J end lost 7 bases, and 12 bases lay between the germline ends. CDR3 sequence: CASSLRGRSGELFF. DNA for the CDR3: TGTGCCAGCAGCTTGCGGGGCCGGAGCGGGGAGCTGTTTTTT.

The chain combines TRBV4-3 with TRBJ2-1, with D possibly being TRBD2 (6 bases). CDR3 length: 16 residues. Trimming left V 1 base short and J 0 bases short, with 10 bases between. Per the germline V gene, CDR1 is LGHNA and CDR2 is YSLEER. CDR3 protein: CASSQAGTRSYNEQFF. The CDR3 DNA is TGCGCCAGCAGCCAAGCCGGGACTCGCTCCTACAATGAGCAGTTCTTC.

V gene TRBV9 combines with J gene TRBJ2-7; the match to TRBD1 covers 8 bases. V lost 3 bases to trimming and J lost 5 bases; unmatched junction nucleotides: 4. Looked up from germline, CDR1 is SGDLS and CDR2 is YYNGEE. The length of the CDR3 is 13 residues. Here the CDR3 DNA reads TGTGCCAGCAGCGCGGGACAGGTCGACGAGCAGTACTTC. This sequence encodes CASSAGQVDEQYF.

Remarks on this clone: At one boundary the junction diverges from the germline segment, which might be a read error. The chain is built from TRBV7-9 and TRBJ2-7; D not resolved. Germline CDR1 reads SEHNR; CDR2 reads FQNEAQ (reference sequence). The CDR3 is 12 amino acids. CDR3 amino acids: CSSSLRTYEQYF. CDR3 DNA sequence: TGTTCCAGCAGTCTCAGGACCTACGAGCAGTACTTC.

This clone has just a few counts. Other DNA sequences in the same sample also yield this CDR3. This chain joins TRBV5-1 and TRBJ2-2; D might be TRBD1 (6 bases). This CDR3 has 14 residues. The V end lost 2 bases, the J end lost 1 base, and 6 bases lay between the germline ends. The germline CDR1 and CDR2 sequences are SGHRS and YFSETQ. CDR3 residues: CASSLQGNTGELFF. Written as DNA, the CDR3 is TGCGCCAGCAGCTTACAGGGGAACACCGGGGAGCTGTTTTTT.

The chain joins TRBV28 to TRBJ2-7, with TRBD2 matching 12 bases. CDR1 and CDR2 (germline): MDHEN, SYDVKM. The CDR3 is made up of 18 amino acids. The ends lost 3 bases at V and 2 bases at J; junction bases unmatched: 11. The CDR3 is CASSFKRTSGVPAYEQYF. The CDR3 coding sequence is TGTGCCAGCAGTTTCAAGAGGACTAGCGGGGTCCCCGCCTACGAGCAGTACTTC.

The chain is built from TRBV7-3 and TRBJ2-1, with a tentative D call TRBD2 (7 bases). Per germline, CDR1 SGHTA and CDR2 FQGTGA. V was clipped by 5 bases and J by 12 bases, with 11 bases between them. CDR3 size: 11 residues. CDR3 coding DNA: TGTGCCAGCAGCGAGGGGGGGCGGCAGTTCTTC. Amino acids: CASSEGGRQFF.

The gene calls are TRBV30 and TRBJ1-5, with 7 positions matching TRBD1. The ends lost 6 bases at V and 0 bases at J; junction bases unmatched: 2. The CDR3 has 13 amino acids. The V gene's germline CDR1 is GTSNPN and CDR2 SVGIG (reference sequence). The CDR3 nucleotides read TGTGCCTGTGGGACAGCTAGCAATCAGCCCCAGCATTTT. Protein sequence: CACGTASNQPQHF.

This chain links TRBV27 with TRBJ1-2; TRBD1 is a possible D gene (5 bases). Trimming left V 4 bases short and J 4 bases short, with 10 bases between. In germline, CDR1 is MNHEY, CDR2 SMNVEV (reference sequence). This CDR3 region has 13 residues. CDR3 amino acids: CASSSEGSYGYTF. The CDR3, as DNA: TGTGCCAGCAGTTCGGAGGGGAGCTATGGCTACACCTTC.

The CDR3 region has the DNA TGTGCCAGCAGTAAGTGGCAGATGAACACTGAAGCTTTCTTT. Protein sequence: CASSKWQMNTEAFF. V usage is TRBV28 and J usage is TRBJ1-1; D uncertain. Between the trimmed V and J ends, which lost 5 bases and 0 bases, there was a span of 10 bases. The CDR3 runs to 14 residues. Germline loops: CDR1 MDHEN, CDR2 SYDVKM.

This chain links TRBV5-4 with TRBJ2-7, with TRBD1 identical over 10 bases. Germline V gene lookup returns CDR1 SGHNT and CDR2 YYREEE (reference sequence). The CDR3 length is 15 residues. Unmatched junction bases numbered 4, after V lost 4 bases and J lost 0 bases. CDR3 sequence reads: CASSLGQGDSYEQYF. DNA for the CDR3: TGTGCCAGCAGCCTAGGACAGGGGGACTCCTACGAGCAGTACTTC.

This sequence joins TRBV7-3 and TRBJ2-1; a weak D match, TRBD1 (5 bases). Germline V gene sequence: CDR1 SGHTA, CDR2 FQGTGA. Trimming took 2 bases from V and 5 from J, leaving 7 bases between them. The CDR3 runs 13 residues. The CDR3 sequence: CASSLSTDNEQFF. The DNA for the CDR3 is TGTGCCAGCAGCTTATCGACAGACAATGAGCAGTTCTTC.

The chain recombines TRBV27 with TRBJ2-7; 12 nucleotides line up with TRBD2. V lost 6 bases and J lost 4; bases outside the gene matches: 4. The CDR3 runs 14 residues. The germline V gene encodes CDR1 MNHEY and CDR2 SMNVEV (reference sequence). The CDR3 protein is CASRNLAGGYEQYF. CDR3 sequence (DNA): TGTGCCAGCAGAAACCTAGCGGGAGGGTACGAGCAGTACTTC.

The CDR3 nucleotides read TGCAGCGTTGGGCATTTCACTAGCGGGGGGGGCTCCTACAATGAGCAGTTCTTC. Translated: CSVGHFTSGGGSYNEQFF. This rearrangement joins TRBV29-1 to TRBJ2-1, with 13 bases aligning to TRBD2. V lost 4 bases, J lost 0 bases, and 9 bases stayed unmatched. The V gene's germline CDR1 is SQVTM and CDR2 ANQGSEA. This CDR3 contains 18 residues.

The chain is built from TRBV29-1 and TRBJ2-1, with TRBD1 matching over 11 bases. The trim removed 4 bases at V and 3 bases at J, leaving 5 bases unmatched. This CDR3 is 15 amino acids long. Germline assignment: CDR1 SQVTM and CDR2 ANQGSEA. The CDR3 bases are TGCAGCGTTGTTCCGGGACAGGGGGTCTACAATGAGCAGTTCTTC. Translating gives CSVVPGQGVYNEQFF.

The rearrangement joins TRBV4-1 to TRBJ1-6; 7 positions agree with TRBD1. Germline V CDR1 and CDR2: MGHRA, YSYEKL. V dropped 5 bases and J dropped 11; count of bases not matched to a gene: 12. The CDR3 contains 15 residues. CDR3 sequence: CASSDVGGRFPPLHF. The CDR3, as DNA: TGCGCCAGCAGCGACGTAGGGGGCCGTTTCCCACCCCTCCACTTT.